Shown below are 6 T cell receptor beta chains from a single sample sequenced in a study of identical twins. Each CDR3 protein gets one entry after TCRdb re-called the 5' RACE reads with MiXCR. This sample has about 520,000 distinct CDR3 sequences, with approximately 22% found just once. The data were also submitted as part of a second study, on T cells expressing NK-cell markers.

What was sequenced was CD4+ T cells sorted from blood. These receptors were collected from a woman younger than 35 in good health.

This clonotype was observed a handful of times. The chain combines TRBV7-8 with TRBJ1-3; no clear D. Germline V lookup: CDR1 SGHVS, CDR2 FQNEAQ. The CDR3 has 15 residues. Trimming removed 0 bases at V and 0 bases at J, with 6 bases between. In DNA form, the CDR3 reads TGTGCCAGCAGCTTAGCGTGGCGCTCTGGAAACACCATATATTTT. Encoded protein: CASSLAWRSGNTIYF.

This clonotype has only a few counts. The junction differs from germline at one of its ends, possibly a read error. This chain uses TRBV12-3 or TRBV12-4 with TRBJ2-1, with D hard to call. The CDR3 totals 14 residues. CDR3 sequence: CASAPLSPYDEQFF. The CDR3 bases are TGTGCCAGCGCTCCCCTTTCCCCCTACGATGAGCAGTTCTTC.

CDR3 loop: CASRGQHFYTF. CDR3 sequence (DNA): TGTGCCAGCCGCGGGCAACACTTCTACACCTTC. The chain uses TRBV6-5 and TRBJ1-2; D gene unclear. CDR3 length: 11 residues. V was trimmed by 8 bases and J by 10 bases, leaving 14 bases between them. In germline, CDR1 is MNHEY, CDR2 SVGAGI.

The V gene is TRBV6-1, the J gene TRBJ2-1, with 12 bases lining up with TRBD2. The CDR3 runs 16 residues. The junction had 3 bases not matched to a gene; V was cut back by 6 bases and J by 0 bases. Germline V lookup: CDR1 MNHNS, CDR2 SASEGT. The CDR3 reads CASRETSGSSYNEQFF. In nucleotides, the CDR3 is TGTGCCAGCAGGGAGACTAGCGGGAGCTCCTACAATGAGCAGTTCTTC.

The chain couples TRBV6-1 to TRBJ2-7, with 11 bases fitting TRBD1. The CDR3 loop spans 14 amino acids. Germline loops: CDR1 MNHNS, CDR2 SASEGT. V shed 4 bases, J shed 4 bases, and the junction held 3 bases outside the gene matches. CDR3 amino acids: CASSAGTGGYEQYF. The CDR3 nucleotides are TGTGCCAGCAGTGCCGGGACAGGGGGGTACGAGCAGTACTTC.

A few counts support this clonotype. The chain combines TRBV19 with TRBJ2-7; TRBD2 matches 7 bases. J lost 3 bases, V lost 5 bases, and 10 bases had no gene match. Per germline, CDR1 LNHDA and CDR2 SQIVND (reference sequence). The CDR3 has 15 amino acids. The chain's CDR3 is CASSPPGRAGYEQYF. Written as DNA, the CDR3 is TGTGCCAGTAGTCCCCCGGGGAGGGCGGGCTACGAGCAGTACTTC.